The 17 T cell receptor beta chains given below trace back to one sample, sequenced in a study of cytomegalovirus exposure and HLA in healthy donors. Primers: 60 Vbeta forward and 13 Jbeta reverse. TCRdb's table, derived via immunoSEQ multiplex PCR, lists solely in-frame clones and lacks some. The sample consists of about 160,000 clones, about 72% of them appearing once. The source material was PBMCs. All receptors come from a man aged 60-69 years in good health and CMV-seronegative.

This sequence joins TRBV6-5 and TRBJ1-1; 7 bases are a match to TRBD1. The CDR3 length is 14 residues. Germline CDR1 and CDR2: MNHEY and SVGAGI. The trim removed 8 bases at V and 4 bases at J, leaving 10 bases unmatched. The CDR3 loop is CASARGPPSTEAFF. The CDR3 coding sequence is TGTGCCAGCGCGAGGGGGCCCCCGAGCACTGAAGCTTTCTTT.

The rearrangement uses TRBV6-5 and TRBJ2-5; D not resolved. This CDR3 is 14 amino acids long. The germline CDR1 and CDR2 sequences are MNHEY and SVGAGI. The ends were cut back, 2 bases at V and 3 bases at J, with 10 bases in the middle. CDR3 DNA sequence: TGTGCCAGCAGTTACCTAGGCAACAAAGAGACCCAGTACTTC. It specifies CASSYLGNKETQYF.

V usage is TRBV18 and J usage is TRBJ2-2; 9 bases are shared with TRBD1. The CDR3 totals 16 residues. The trim removed 3 bases at V and 1 base at J, leaving 3 bases unmatched. CDR1 KGHSH and CDR2 LQKENI come from the germline V gene. The CDR3 sequence: CASSPRTGENTGELFF. The DNA for the CDR3 is TGTGCCAGCTCACCCCGGACAGGGGAGAACACCGGGGAGCTGTTTTTT. Filled out from reference TRBV18 and TRBJ2-2, the complete variable domain reads NAGVMQNPRHLVRRRGQEARLRCSPMKGHSHVYWYRQLPEEGLKFMVYLQKENIIDESGMPKERFSAEFPKEGPSILRIQQVVRGDSAAYFCASSPRTGENTGELFFGEGSRLTVL.

The chain has TRBV5-6 and TRBJ2-5, with D perhaps TRBD2 (5 bases). V lost 1 base and J 3 bases, leaving 13 bases between the germline ends. Per the germline V gene, CDR1 is SGHDT and CDR2 is YYEEEE. The CDR3 loop spans 15 amino acids. CDR3 DNA sequence: TGTGCCAGCAGCTTGCCGGGAAAACTTAAAGAGACCCAGTACTTC. Its protein is CASSLPGKLKETQYF.

This clone was counted once. This rearrangement joins TRBV2 to TRBJ2-3, with 14 bases aligning to TRBD2. In germline, CDR1 is SNHLY, CDR2 FYNNEI. Unmatched junction bases numbered 6, after V lost 8 bases and J lost 2 bases. The CDR3 has 16 residues. The CDR3: CASGLAGGQFTDTQYF. In DNA, the CDR3 is TGTGCCAGCGGACTAGCGGGGGGCCAATTCACAGATACGCAGTATTTT.

The CDR3 loop reads CASSSRRTSGRSSYNEQFF. CDR3 sequence (DNA): TGTGCCAGCAGTTCGCGCCGGACTAGCGGACGTAGCTCCTACAATGAGCAGTTCTTC. V and J are TRBV27 and TRBJ2-1; 10 bases fit TRBD2. The CDR3 has 19 amino acids. Germline V lookup: CDR1 MNHEY, CDR2 SMNVEV (reference sequence). V dropped 4 bases and J dropped 0; count of bases not matched to a gene: 12.

This clone was counted at least ten times. The rearrangement links TRBV19 to TRBJ2-3, with 7 bases lining up with TRBD2. In germline, CDR1 is LNHDA, CDR2 SQIVND (reference sequence). The junction had 2 bases not matched to a gene; V was cut back by 2 bases and J by 6 bases. The CDR3 is 13 amino acids. The CDR3 loop is CASSIRRGDTQYF. The CDR3 coding sequence is TGTGCCAGTAGTATAAGGCGGGGGGATACGCAGTATTTT.

The chain joins TRBV19 to TRBJ2-7; tentatively, D is TRBD1 (6 bases). CDR1 is LNHDA, CDR2 SQIVND, per germline (reference sequence). This CDR3 is 13 amino acids long. V was clipped by 6 bases and J by 3 bases, with 12 bases between them. CDR3 DNA sequence: TGTGCCAGTAGAGACAGGTCGAGCTACGAGCAGTACTTC. The encoded protein is CASRDRSSYEQYF.

As DNA, the CDR3 is TGTGCCAGCAGCCCCGGGACTAGCGGGAGGTATGAGCAGTTCTTC. It specifies CASSPGTSGRYEQFF. This chain joins TRBV7-7 and TRBJ2-1; the match to TRBD2 covers 15 bases. The CDR3 runs to 15 residues. The V gene's germline CDR1 is SSHAT and CDR2 FNYEAQ (reference sequence). Germline trimming cut 5 bases from V and 8 bases from J; bases unmatched to any gene: 4.

This chain joins TRBV11-2 and TRBJ2-1; 12 nucleotides match TRBD2. The CDR3 contains 17 residues. Germline V gene sequence: CDR1 SGHAT, CDR2 FQNNGV. V shed 5 bases, J shed 6 bases, and the junction held 11 bases outside the gene matches. This CDR3 reads CASSRMVLAGGPNEQFF. The CDR3 DNA is TGTGCCAGCAGCCGGATGGTACTAGCGGGGGGCCCCAATGAGCAGTTCTTC.

The gene calls are TRBV5-1 and TRBJ2-7; D is unresolved. Trimming took off 5 bases at V and 0 bases at J, with 12 bases between the two ends. Germline assignment: CDR1 SGHRS and CDR2 YFSETQ. The CDR3 runs to 14 residues. The CDR3 region has the DNA TGCGCCAGCAGTCTCCTTGAGAGCTCCTACGAGCAGTACTTC. Encoded protein: CASSLLESSYEQYF.

V gene TRBV7-2 combines with J gene TRBJ1-2, with D unresolved. V was cut by 5 bases and J by 8 bases, with 21 bases left in between. CDR3 length equals 15 residues. CDR1 SGHTA and CDR2 FQGNSA come from the germline V gene. The CDR3 is CASSPQASVKGGYTF. CDR3 sequence (DNA): TGTGCCAGCAGCCCCCAGGCGTCTGTTAAAGGAGGCTACACCTTC.

V and J are TRBV6-5 and TRBJ2-1, with D tentatively TRBD2 (6 bases). The ends were cut back, 7 bases at V and 3 bases at J, with 16 bases in the middle. This CDR3 is built from 15 residues. From germline, CDR1 is MNHEY and CDR2 SVGAGI. CDR3 sequence: CASTYSGQGYNEQFF. For the CDR3, the DNA is TGTGCCAGCACCTATAGCGGCCAGGGCTACAATGAGCAGTTCTTC.

This clone was counted between two and nine times. The gene calls are TRBV19 and TRBJ2-5, with 7 bases matching TRBD2. The tail of the sequence fits TRBJ2-7 better, so the J call may be wrong. The CDR3 has 14 amino acids. Per the germline V gene, CDR1 is LNHDA and CDR2 is SQIVND (reference sequence). CDR3 sequence (DNA): TGTGCCAGTAGGGCTAGCGGTAAGTCCTACGAGCAGTACTTC. The encoded protein is CASRASGKSYEQYF.

The chain uses TRBV9 and TRBJ2-5, with D perhaps matching TRBD2 (6 bases). CDR1 is SGDLS, CDR2 YYNGEE, per germline. The CDR3 length is 13 residues. Between the trimmed V and J ends, which lost 3 bases and 5 bases, there was a span of 11 bases. In nucleotides, the CDR3 is TGTGCCAGCAGCGCGGGGAGCGGGGAGACCCAGTACTTC. Protein product: CASSAGSGETQYF.

V is TRBV19 and J is TRBJ1-2; tentatively, D is TRBD1 (6 bases). V was clipped by 5 bases and J by 3 bases, with 10 bases between them. The germline CDR1 and CDR2 sequences are LNHDA and SQIVND (reference sequence). This CDR3 spans 13 amino acids. The CDR3 reads CASSSGTYYGYTF. For the CDR3, the DNA is TGTGCCAGTAGTTCCGGGACATACTATGGCTACACCTTC.

The chain carries TRBV7-9 and TRBJ2-5; 8 nucleotides agree with TRBD1. CDR1 SEHNR and CDR2 FQNEAQ come from the germline V gene (reference sequence). The CDR3 extends over 14 amino acids. Germline trimming cut 5 bases from V and 7 bases from J; bases unmatched to any gene: 9. CDR3: CASSPLGQGGTQYF. CDR3 DNA: TGTGCCAGCAGCCCGCTCGGACAGGGAGGGACCCAGTACTTC.